This T cell receptor (beta chain) originates from a study of high-grade serous ovarian cancer treatment subgroups. Sequencing used immunoSEQ multiplex PCR; TCRdb keeps in-frame clones, though not all of them. The sample gives 2,500 to 3,500 clones, roughly 60% of which show up once; 9.7% is in the top ten. Tumor tissue was taken before any definitive surgery or chemotherapy was given. The germline V gene has CDR1 SGHNT and CDR2 YENEEA. V lost 5 bases, J lost 0 bases, and 12 bases lay in between. This CDR3 is built from 15 residues. This clonotype was obtained from a human donor with high-grade serous ovarian cancer. The genes are TRBV11-3 and TRBJ2-3; D might be TRBD2 (6 bases). The sequenced material came from tumor tissue. CDR3 nucleotides: TGTGCCAGCAGCCTGGGACTGCCCAGCACAGATACGCAGTATTTT. Its protein is CASSLGLPSTDTQYF.